A single sample is the source of the 4 T cell receptor beta chains below, sequenced in a study of shared clonotypes between healthy human individuals. The protocol was immunoSEQ multiplex PCR, while the TCRdb copy is restricted to in-frame clones and leaves out a portion. Here the sample spans 2 million or so clones, around 96% being singletons. Positive CCR7 selection of CD45RO-negative cells yielded the naive CD8 cells, and terminally differentiated effector memory CD45RA+ cells were excluded. Sequences were obtained from naive CD8+ T cells sorted from blood. These receptors were obtained from a man younger than 35 in good health.

V gene TRBV10-1 combines with J gene TRBJ1-1; a weak D match, TRBD1 (5 bases). CDR3 length: 11 amino acids. Looked up from germline, CDR1 is WNHNN and CDR2 is SYGVQD (reference sequence). V was trimmed by 6 bases and J by 6 bases, leaving 8 bases between them. The DNA of the CDR3 is TGCGCCAGCAGGAGGGACGCTGAAGCTTTCTTT. It codes for CASRRDAEAFF.

This clone was detected once. The chain joins TRBV30 to TRBJ2-2; D remains unclear. The germline CDR1 and CDR2 sequences are GTSNPN and SVGIG (reference sequence). CDR3 length equals 13 residues. The ends were cut back, 1 base at V and 6 bases at J, with 9 bases in the middle. The CDR3: CAWSDVGPGELFF. The CDR3 nucleotides read TGTGCCTGGAGTGATGTAGGGCCCGGGGAGCTGTTTTTT.

The chain has TRBV10-2 and TRBJ2-4; D is uncertain. The CDR3 runs 13 residues. Germline values: CDR1 WSHSY, CDR2 SAAADI. Trimming took off 9 bases at V and 6 bases at J, with 15 bases between the two ends. For the CDR3, the DNA is TGCGCCAGTGAGATCGGGCCGGGAAACATTCAGTACTTC. Translating it yields CASEIGPGNIQYF.

This clone was seen a few times. V is TRBV6-1 and J is TRBJ1-1; D not resolved. Trimming cost V 6 bases and J 7 bases, with 15 bases left between them. This CDR3 comprises 13 residues. Germline CDR1 and CDR2: MNHNS and SASEGT. In nucleotides, the CDR3 is TGTGCCAGCAGCCCGGTGAATGCACTTGAAGCTTTCTTT. It encodes CASSPVNALEAFF.